Shown below are 18 T cell receptor beta chains from a single sample sequenced in a study of blood T cells in healthy people across ages. Combining a sample-barcoded 5' primer with a J-beta primer mix, a second PCR ran for roughly 6 to 11 cycles. TCRdb reanalysed the 5' RACE reads using MiXCR and keeps one entry per CDR3 protein. Among 550,000 to 750,000 distinct CDR3 sequences, approximately 21% were seen once, and the ten largest hold roughly 3.6%. The specimen was blood. The receptors were sampled from a man between 65 and 85 years old in good health.

This clonotype was seen a few times. The rearrangement links TRBV9 to TRBJ2-7; D remains ambiguous. In germline, CDR1 is SGDLS, CDR2 YYNGEE. This CDR3 region has 13 residues. V was pared by 0 bases and J by 3 bases, with 7 bases between. This chain's CDR3 is CASSVASDYEQYF. For the CDR3, the DNA is TGTGCCAGCAGCGTAGCTTCAGACTACGAGCAGTACTTC.

In this sample, this clonotype turned up once. The rearrangement joins TRBV6-5 to TRBJ2-3, with 7 nucleotides matching TRBD1. The germline gives CDR1 MNHEY, CDR2 SVGAGI. V was pared by 6 bases and J by 2 bases, with 8 bases of the junction left unmatched. This CDR3 spans 15 amino acids. The CDR3 is CASRTTGAVTDTQYF. The CDR3 coding sequence is TGTGCCAGCAGGACTACAGGGGCTGTCACAGATACGCAGTATTTT.

This clonotype was detected ten times or more. The chain couples TRBV7-9 to TRBJ2-3; D remains ambiguous. CDR3 length: 11 residues. The ends were cut back, 2 bases at V and 4 bases at J, with 1 base in the middle. Per germline, CDR1 SEHNR and CDR2 FQNEAQ (reference sequence). CDR3 amino acids: CASSLPDTQYF. CDR3 nucleotides: TGTGCCAGCAGCTTACCAGATACGCAGTATTTT. The whole variable domain, filled in from reference TRBV7-9 and TRBJ2-3, reads DTGVSQNPRHKITKRGQNVTFRCDPISEHNRLYWYRQTLGQGPEFLTYFQNEAQLEKSRLLSDRFSAERPKGSFSTLEIQRTEQGDSAMYLCASSLPDTQYFGPGTRLTVL.

This clonotype turned up a few times. V usage is TRBV5-1 and J usage is TRBJ2-7; D gene uncertain. The V and J ends lost 0 bases and 1 base respectively, with 11 bases between them. Germline values: CDR1 SGHRS, CDR2 YFSETQ. The CDR3 totals 15 residues. The CDR3 here is CASSLDPVGSYEQYF. Written as DNA, the CDR3 is TGCGCCAGCAGCTTGGACCCGGTTGGGTCCTACGAGCAGTACTTC.

The gene calls are TRBV5-1 and TRBJ2-5; TRBD2 is a possible D gene (7 bases). Germline lookup yields CDR1 SGHRS and CDR2 YFSETQ. This CDR3 is built from 14 residues. V shed 5 bases and J shed 2 bases, with 13 bases lying between them. The CDR3 DNA follows: TGCGCCAGCAGTTACGGGGGGACACAAGAGACCCAGTACTTC. Protein: CASSYGGTQETQYF.

This clonotype was seen only a few times. J is TRBJ2-5 and V is TRBV6-2 or TRBV6-3, with D uncertain. TRBJ2-1 matches the DNA end more closely, so the J call is doubtful. This CDR3 contains 15 residues. In germline, CDR1 is MNHEY, CDR2 SVGEGT. CDR3 in amino acids: CASTPPSLVSNEQFF. CDR3 nucleotides: TGTGCCAGCACCCCACCTTCTCTAGTCTCAAATGAGCAGTTCTTC.

The rearrangement uses TRBV6-1 and TRBJ1-6, with D perhaps matching TRBD1 (5 bases). Germline V gene sequence: CDR1 MNHNS, CDR2 SASEGT. Trimming took off 0 bases at V and 9 bases at J, with 12 bases between the two ends. The CDR3 is 15 residues long. CDR3 residues: CASSEATTDRSPLHF. CDR3 bases: TGTGCCAGCAGTGAAGCGACGACAGACCGTTCACCCCTCCACTTT.

The gene calls are TRBV15 and TRBJ2-5; 14 nucleotides agree with TRBD2. TRBJ2-1 explains the end of the DNA better; the J call may be wrong. This CDR3 spans 18 amino acids. Germline V CDR1 and CDR2: LNHNV, YYDKDF (reference sequence). CDR3 nucleotides: TGTGCCACCAGCAGAGAGTCATTGGGGACTAGCGGGAGTAATGAGCAGTTCTTC. Protein sequence: CATSRESLGTSGSNEQFF.

The gene calls are TRBV4-1 and TRBJ1-4, with D hard to call. The CDR3 length is 16 residues. Germline loops: CDR1 MGHRA, CDR2 YSYEKL. With 1 base removed from V and 4 bases from J, the gap between germline ends came to 13 bases. The CDR3 here is CASSQGVGSGNEKLFF. CDR3 in DNA: TGCGCCAGCAGCCAAGGGGTGGGGTCGGGTAATGAAAAACTGTTTTTT.

The V call is TRBV5-6, the J call TRBJ1-1, with D unclear. V was shortened by 4 bases and J by 11 bases, with 18 bases between the two germline ends. In germline, CDR1 is SGHDT, CDR2 YYEEEE. The CDR3 is 13 residues long. DNA for the CDR3: TGTGCCAGCAGCAGCGGAGGACTTGATGCGGCTTTCTTT. Translation gives CASSSGGLDAAFF.

This rearrangement joins TRBV10-3 to TRBJ1-2; TRBD1 matches 7 bases. V was pared by 7 bases and J by 6 bases, with 5 bases of the junction left unmatched. The germline V gene has CDR1 ENHRY and CDR2 SYGVKD. This CDR3 contains 12 residues. The CDR3 region is CAITTGDDGYTF. The CDR3 DNA sequence: TGTGCCATCACTACAGGGGACGATGGCTACACCTTC.

The chain is built from TRBV28 and TRBJ2-1, with 7 bases matching TRBD1. Germline V CDR1 and CDR2: MDHEN, SYDVKM. This CDR3 has 16 amino acids. V was clipped by 7 bases and J by 5 bases; unmatched bases: 14. The chain's CDR3 is CASTLRGLAVNNEQFF. The CDR3 nucleotides are TGTGCCAGCACTCTGAGGGGGCTAGCAGTAAACAATGAGCAGTTCTTC.

This rearrangement joins TRBV6-5 to TRBJ2-7; D not certain. The CDR3 is made up of 11 amino acids. The V gene's germline CDR1 is MNHEY and CDR2 SVGAGI. Trimming removed 6 bases at V and 4 bases at J, with 7 bases between. CDR3 sequence (DNA): TGTGCCAGCAGAAGCACATACGAGCAGTACTTC. It encodes CASRSTYEQYF.

The genes are TRBV29-1 and TRBJ1-2; 8 positions match TRBD1. This CDR3 region has 11 residues. Looked up from germline, CDR1 is SQVTM and CDR2 is ANQGSEA. The V and J ends lost 4 bases and 6 bases, in that order; junction bases with no gene match: 1. The CDR3 bases are TGCAGCGTTGGGACAGGGAATGGCTACACCTTC. This sequence encodes CSVGTGNGYTF. Based on the CDR3 plus reference TRBV29-1 and TRBJ1-2, the full variable domain is SAVISQKPSRDICQRGTSLTIQCQVDSQVTMMFWYRQQPGQSLTLIATANQGSEATYESGFVIDKFPISRPNLTFSTLTVSNMSPEDSSIYLCSVGTGNGYTFGSGTRLTVV.

The gene calls are TRBV6-5 and TRBJ1-4; 9 bases match TRBD1. The CDR3 runs to 20 residues. CDR1 is MNHEY and CDR2 is SVGAGI in the germline V gene. V was clipped by 4 bases and J by 0 bases; unmatched bases: 15. CDR3 loop: CASSLIGTGYSFATNEKLFF. The CDR3 region has the DNA TGTGCCAGCAGTTTAATCGGGACAGGGTACAGCTTCGCAACTAATGAAAAACTGTTTTTT.

The chain uses TRBV7-9 and TRBJ1-4; TRBD1 matches at 7 bases. The CDR3 runs 14 residues. V shed 4 bases and J 5 bases; nucleotides not matched to a gene: 4. Germline-derived CDR1 and CDR2 are SEHNR and FQNEAQ (reference sequence). The CDR3 loop reads CASSWGQSNEKLFF. The CDR3 DNA follows: TGTGCCAGCAGCTGGGGACAGTCGAATGAAAAACTGTTTTTT. Full variable domain (outside the CDR3, taken from reference TRBV7-9 and TRBJ1-4): DTGVSQNPRHKITKRGQNVTFRCDPISEHNRLYWYRQTLGQGPEFLTYFQNEAQLEKSRLLSDRFSAERPKGSFSTLEIQRTEQGDSAMYLCASSWGQSNEKLFFGSGTQLSVL.

The chain uses TRBV5-1 and TRBJ2-3, with a tentative D call TRBD1 (6 bases). The V end was cut by 7 bases, the J end by 3 bases, with 9 bases between. CDR1 is SGHRS and CDR2 is YFSETQ in the germline V gene. This CDR3 region has 12 residues. CDR3 residues: CASRQETDTQYF. DNA of the CDR3: TGCGCCAGCCGACAGGAAACAGATACGCAGTATTTT.

The V gene is TRBV20-1, the J gene TRBJ2-5, with TRBD1 matching 8 bases. The assigned J gene may be wrong: the sequence end matches TRBJ2-7 better. The CDR3 totals 14 residues. From germline, CDR1 is DFQATT and CDR2 SNEGSKA (reference sequence). CDR3 bases: TGCAGTGCTGATTCCGGGACAGGCTACTACGAGCAGTACTTC. Translation gives CSADSGTGYYEQYF.